These 15 T cell receptor beta chains were sequenced from one sample in a study of blood T cells in healthy people across ages (dated by TCRdb to 2013 to 2016). The protocol used for the library was 5' RACE. Sequencing was carried out with an Illumina HiSeq 2500. A second roughly 7 to 11 cycle PCR used a sample-barcoded 5' primer and a J-beta primer mix. TCRdb reprocessed the public reads (quality trimming at Q25 with fastp, clone calling with MiXCR) and kept in-frame beta chains. Rows are unified per CDR3 protein, each entry keeping the most common DNA and genes. Present in this sample are over a million distinct CDR3 sequences, around 25% of which were seen just once. 0.75% of the sample is held by the ten biggest clonotypes. The sample was also reused in another study, on T cells of mothers and their children.

The sequencing input was blood. Receptor source: a girl aged 2 to 10 in good health.

This clonotype was counted only a few times. The chain joins TRBV10-2 to TRBJ2-7; D may be TRBD1 or TRBD2 (5 bases each). V gave up 0 bases and J gave up 2 bases, with 11 bases separating them. CDR3 length: 15 residues. The germline V gene encodes CDR1 WSHSY and CDR2 SAAADI. CDR3 loop: CASSESGQRAYEQYF. The CDR3 nucleotides read TGCGCCAGCAGTGAGTCGGGGCAGAGGGCCTACGAGCAGTACTTC.

This clonotype came up once. In DNA form, the CDR3 reads TGTGCCAGCAGTCCCTTCGGTGTCCCCCTAGGGATCGGTGAGCAGTTCTTC. Its translation is CASSPFGVPLGIGEQFF. This chain connects TRBV6-2 or TRBV6-3 to TRBJ2-1, with D hard to call. Germline V gene data show CDR1 as MNHEY and CDR2 as SVGEGT. There are 17 residues in the CDR3. The V gene lost 5 bases and the J gene lost 9 bases, with 26 bases spanning the gap.

The chain carries TRBV25-1 and TRBJ2-1; D not resolved. The ends were cut back, 3 bases at V and 5 bases at J, with 5 bases in the middle. This CDR3 has 12 amino acids. Germline CDR1 reads MGHDK; CDR2 reads SYGVNS. The CDR3 sequence is CASSDPDNEQFF. The CDR3 nucleotides read TGTGCCAGCAGTGATCCAGACAATGAGCAGTTCTTC.

The J gene is TRBJ2-1, the V gene TRBV6-4; TRBD2 agrees at 13 bases. The CDR3 has 15 amino acids. CDR1 and CDR2 (germline): MRHNA, SNTAGT. V lost 4 bases and J lost 6; bases outside the gene matches: 3. CDR3 sequence: CASSVLAGGSNEQFF. The CDR3 DNA sequence: TGTGCCAGCAGTGTACTAGCGGGAGGGTCCAATGAGCAGTTCTTC.

The rearrangement links TRBV14 to TRBJ2-1; D remains unclear. The germline V gene encodes CDR1 SGHDN and CDR2 FVKESK. The CDR3 covers 13 residues. V was clipped by 1 base and J by 6 bases, with 7 bases between them. This CDR3 reads CASSQVLVNEQFF. Written as DNA, the CDR3 is TGTGCCAGCAGCCAAGTTCTCGTCAATGAGCAGTTCTTC.

The chain carries TRBV20-1 and TRBJ2-2; 10 bases are a match to TRBD1. In germline, CDR1 is DFQATT, CDR2 SNEGSKA (reference sequence). The CDR3 has 16 amino acids. V was pared by 3 bases and J by 3 bases, with 7 bases of the junction left unmatched. CDR3 coding DNA: TGCAGTGCTAGGGGGCGACAGGGGGCCTACACCGGGGAGCTGTTTTTT. It encodes CSARGRQGAYTGELFF.

The genes are TRBV29-1 and TRBJ2-1; maybe TRBD2 (5 bases). Per germline, CDR1 SQVTM and CDR2 ANQGSEA. The CDR3 contains 14 residues. V lost 7 bases to trimming and J lost 1 base, with 14 bases between them. CDR3 DNA: TGCAGCGCAGGAGACGGACTGTCCTACAATGAGCAGTTCTTC. It translates to CSAGDGLSYNEQFF.

Many counts were recorded for this clonotype. This chain links TRBV6-5 with TRBJ1-5; 9 bases align to TRBD1. Germline V gene sequence: CDR1 MNHEY, CDR2 SVGAGI. The CDR3 consists of 15 residues. The V segment lost 8 bases and the J segment 10 bases; nucleotides outside the gene matches: 15. Here the CDR3 reads CASATRTGDLGPQHF. CDR3 coding DNA: TGTGCCAGCGCCACCCGGACAGGGGACCTAGGTCCCCAGCATTTT.

This clonotype was seen a handful of times. The V call is TRBV27, the J call TRBJ2-6, with D unclear. The V gene lost 6 bases and the J gene lost 1 base, with 10 bases spanning the gap. The CDR3 has 15 amino acids. In germline, CDR1 is MNHEY, CDR2 SMNVEV (reference sequence). The CDR3 bases are TGTGCCAGCAGAGACTTAATGTCTGGGGCCAACGTCCTGACTTTC. This sequence encodes CASRDLMSGANVLTF. The full variable domain, its missing parts supplied by reference TRBV27 and TRBJ2-6, is EAQVTQNPRYLITVTGKKLTVTCSQNMNHEYMSWYRQDPGLGLRQIYYSMNVEVTDKGDVPEGYKVSRKEKRNFPLILESPSPNQTSLYFCASRDLMSGANVLTFGAGSRLTVL.

The V gene is TRBV5-1, the J gene TRBJ2-7; 7 bases match TRBD2. J gave up 6 bases and V 4 bases, and 7 bases lay outside the gene matches. CDR1 is SGHRS and CDR2 is YFSETQ in the germline V gene. This CDR3 has 13 amino acids. For the CDR3, the DNA is TGCGCCAGCAGCGACGAGTGGGGGGGCGAGCAGTACTTC. Translation gives CASSDEWGGEQYF.

This clonotype came up a few times. At one boundary the junction diverges from the germline segment, which might be a read error. V is TRBV7-2 and J is TRBJ2-5; either TRBD1 or TRBD2 may supply D (5 bases each). The CDR3 loop spans 14 amino acids. Germline V CDR1 and CDR2: SGHTA, FQGNSA. The CDR3 loop is CASCFRDRPETQYF. In DNA, the CDR3 is TGTGCCAGCTGCTTCCGGGACCGCCCTGAGACCCAGTACTTC.

This clonotype has a single count. As DNA, the CDR3 is TGTGCCAGCAGCTTATTACGGCTGGATGAGCAGTTCTTC. Translating gives CASSLLRLDEQFF. V is TRBV5-6 and J is TRBJ2-1; D not resolved. Germline V gene sequence: CDR1 SGHDT, CDR2 YYEEEE. This CDR3 spans 13 amino acids. Trimming cost V 2 bases and J 8 bases, with 11 bases left between them.

V and J are TRBV29-1 and TRBJ2-5; no firm D call. The J call is in doubt because the DNA end fits TRBJ2-1 better. Germline CDR1 and CDR2: SQVTM and ANQGSEA. This CDR3 is built from 13 residues. The CDR3 bases are TGCAGCGTTGACGAACTGTCTCCCCGGGAGCAGTTCTTC. Protein product: CSVDELSPREQFF.

This clonotype was seen more than once but under ten times. V and J are TRBV20-1 and TRBJ2-1, with 8 bases aligning to TRBD2. Germline loops: CDR1 DFQATT, CDR2 SNEGSKA (reference sequence). This CDR3 is 16 amino acids long. The ends lost 5 bases at V and 4 bases at J; junction bases unmatched: 13. The CDR3 DNA follows: TGCAGTGCTCGATTCGCCGGGACTAGTAAATACAATGAGCAGTTCTTC. It translates to CSARFAGTSKYNEQFF.

In this sample, this clonotype turned up a few times. The chain carries TRBV20-1 and TRBJ2-1; no clear D. The length of the CDR3 is 15 residues. Germline V CDR1 and CDR2: DFQATT, SNEGSKA (reference sequence). V gave up 2 bases and J gave up 0 bases, with 11 bases separating them. CDR3 sequence reads: CSARKTPSSYNEQFF. In DNA, the CDR3 is TGCAGTGCTAGAAAGACTCCTAGCTCCTACAATGAGCAGTTCTTC.